The 27 T cell receptor beta chains below come from one sample, sequenced in a study of T-cell reconstitution after alpha-beta-depleted transplantation in children. Construction of the TCRbeta library involved unique molecular identifiers. In TCRdb, the PCR reads were re-called with MiXCR into one record per CDR3 protein. The table has tens of thousands of distinct CDR3 sequences, approximately 4.4% seen once. The sequenced sample was PBMCs, mostly from graft donor cells, obtained 180 days after TCRalphabeta/CD19-depleted stem cell transplant. The origin of the receptors is a boy in the first two years of life who had a stem cell transplant for acute myeloid leukemia, so the T cells may come from the graft donor.

This clonotype occurred many times. The chain recombines TRBV20-1 with TRBJ2-5; TRBD2 aligns across 14 bases. With V trimmed by 4 bases and J by 2 bases, 3 bases remained unmatched. The germline CDR1 and CDR2 sequences are DFQATT and SNEGSKA (reference sequence). The CDR3 covers 15 residues. In DNA, the CDR3 is TGCAGTGCTACGGGACTAGCGGGGGATCAAGAGACCCAGTACTTC. It is translated as CSATGLAGDQETQYF.

This clonotype was seen repeatedly, ten times or more. The V gene is TRBV5-1, the J gene TRBJ1-4, with D unresolved. CDR3 length equals 15 residues. Germline CDR1 SGHRS, CDR2 YFSETQ. V was trimmed by 0 bases and J by 0 bases, leaving 6 bases between them. The CDR3 sequence: CASSLEDATNEKLFF. The CDR3 nucleotides read TGCGCCAGCAGCTTGGAGGATGCAACTAATGAAAAACTGTTTTTT.

This clonotype was seen at least ten times. The V and J genes are TRBV20-1 and TRBJ2-7, with 12 nucleotides matching TRBD2. Germline V CDR1 and CDR2: DFQATT, SNEGSKA (reference sequence). V lost 5 bases and J lost 6; bases outside the gene matches: 11. This CDR3 has 15 amino acids. This CDR3 is CSAPVSSGGAGEQYF. The CDR3 coding sequence is TGCAGTGCTCCAGTTTCTAGCGGGGGGGCGGGCGAGCAGTACTTC.

This clonotype was seen repeatedly, ten times or more. This rearrangement joins TRBV7-8 to TRBJ2-1; D is possibly TRBD1 or TRBD2 (5 bases each). This CDR3 has 12 amino acids. V lost 1 base, J lost 9 bases, and 7 bases lay in between. The germline V gene has CDR1 SGHVS and CDR2 FQNEAQ. CDR3 in amino acids: CASSLGGTEQFF. The CDR3 DNA sequence: TGTGCCAGCAGCTTAGGAGGGACTGAGCAGTTCTTC.

Many counts were recorded for this clonotype. The V gene is TRBV15, the J gene TRBJ2-5; D is uncertain. V lost 0 bases and J lost 2, with 7 bases in between. The germline CDR1 and CDR2 sequences are LNHNV and YYDKDF (reference sequence). The CDR3 contains 14 residues. DNA for the CDR3: TGTGCCACCAGCAGAGAACCAAGACAAGAGACCCAGTACTTC. As protein: CATSREPRQETQYF.

This clonotype was detected ten times or more. The J gene is TRBJ1-1, the V gene TRBV10-3; D remains ambiguous. V lost 6 bases, J lost 5 bases, and 13 bases lay in between. This CDR3 is 13 amino acids long. Per germline, CDR1 ENHRY and CDR2 SYGVKD. CDR3 residues: CAIRTGVETEAFF. CDR3 DNA sequence: TGTGCCATCAGGACTGGGGTAGAGACTGAAGCTTTCTTT.

In this sample, this clonotype turned up many times. The CDR3 sequence is CSARGGSRGLGNTIYF. The CDR3, as DNA: TGCAGTGCTAGAGGAGGGAGCAGGGGGCTTGGAAACACCATATATTTT. The gene calls are TRBV20-1 and TRBJ1-3; 8 bases map to TRBD1. Germline CDR1 reads DFQATT; CDR2 reads SNEGSKA (reference sequence). V shed 1 base and J 3 bases; nucleotides not matched to a gene: 8. This CDR3 has 16 amino acids.

This clonotype was counted many times. The rearrangement uses TRBV6-1 and TRBJ1-5; D gene uncertain. Germline assignment: CDR1 MNHNS and CDR2 SASEGT. V was trimmed by 6 bases and J by 0 bases, leaving 12 bases between them. This CDR3 spans 15 amino acids. The CDR3 DNA reads TGTGCCAGCAGCCACGCCGGCTATAGCAATCAGCCCCAGCATTTT. Encoded protein: CASSHAGYSNQPQHF.

This clonotype occurred many times. This sequence joins TRBV20-1 and TRBJ2-7; TRBD1 might be the D (6 bases). This CDR3 region has 14 residues. Germline V gene data show CDR1 as DFQATT and CDR2 as SNEGSKA (reference sequence). V lost 6 bases and J 4 bases, leaving 19 bases between the germline ends. This CDR3 reads CSAQTGTYGYEQYF. The CDR3 DNA follows: TGCAGTGCCCAGACCGGGACATACGGGTACGAGCAGTACTTC.

This clonotype has ten or more counts. The V gene is TRBV7-9, the J gene TRBJ1-2; D is undetermined. The germline V gene encodes CDR1 SEHNR and CDR2 FQNEAQ (reference sequence). CDR3 length: 14 amino acids. With 2 bases removed from V and 3 bases from J, the gap between germline ends came to 10 bases. The CDR3 bases are TGTGCCAGCAGCTTACTGTTGGGGTACTATGGCTACACCTTC. It codes for CASSLLLGYYGYTF.

Regarding this clonotype: A much bigger clone sits one base away, suggesting this may be a read error. The chain employs TRBV7-2 and TRBJ2-1, with 8 bases matching TRBD2. The CDR3 sequence is 14 residues long. Trimming cost V 5 bases and J 5 bases; bases outside gene matches: 5. The germline V gene has CDR1 SGHTA and CDR2 FQGNSA. The CDR3: CASSLSGGNNEQFF. The DNA of the CDR3 is TGTGCCAGCAGCCTCTCGGGGGGGAACAATGAGCAGTTCTTC.

In this sample, this clonotype turned up many times. The V gene is TRBV11-2, the J gene TRBJ2-1; 7 bases are shared with TRBD1. V lost 5 bases and J lost 6; bases outside the gene matches: 10. Per the germline V gene, CDR1 is SGHAT and CDR2 is FQNNGV. CDR3 size: 15 residues. Here the CDR3 DNA reads TGTGCCAGCAGCACCGGGACAGTCCGGCCCAATGAGCAGTTCTTC. As protein: CASSTGTVRPNEQFF.

The table lists this clonotype with many counts. The chain has TRBV4-3 and TRBJ2-1; D gene uncertain. V was shortened by 0 bases and J by 3 bases, with 6 bases between the two germline ends. The CDR3 spans 14 residues. Germline values: CDR1 LGHNA, CDR2 YSLEER. The DNA for the CDR3 is TGCGCCAGCAGCCAAGATCGTGACTACAATGAGCAGTTCTTC. Translating it yields CASSQDRDYNEQFF.

This clonotype has only a few counts. The rearrangement uses TRBV12-3 or TRBV12-4 and TRBJ2-2; D might be TRBD1 or TRBD2, each matching 6 bases. V lost 11 bases to trimming and J lost 4 bases, with 29 bases between them. This CDR3 region has 18 residues. CDR3 region: CASSQQVWGAASTGELFF. The CDR3 DNA follows: TGTGCCTCCTCCCAGCAGGTTTGGGGGGCCGCGAGCACCGGGGAGCTGTTTTTT.

This clonotype has at least ten counts. The rearrangement uses TRBV7-9 and TRBJ2-7, with D hard to call. V was clipped by 1 base and J by 0 bases, with 7 bases between them. CDR1 is SEHNR and CDR2 is FQNEAQ in the germline V gene (reference sequence). The CDR3 loop spans 14 amino acids. Written as DNA, the CDR3 is TGTGCCAGCAGCTTAGAGGCGCCCTCCTACGAGCAGTACTTC. It specifies CASSLEAPSYEQYF.

Many counts were recorded for this clonotype. CDR3 coding DNA: TGCAGTGCCCGCCTTCGGACAGGGGGTACACCCTACAATGAGCAGTTCTTC. It translates to CSARLRTGGTPYNEQFF. The chain employs TRBV20-1 and TRBJ2-1, with 10 bases aligning to TRBD1. Unmatched junction bases numbered 13, after V lost 6 bases and J lost 2 bases. CDR3 length equals 17 residues. CDR1 and CDR2 (germline): DFQATT, SNEGSKA (reference sequence).

This clonotype was detected many times. The rearrangement links TRBV7-7 to TRBJ2-5, with D possibly TRBD1 on 5 matching bases. The CDR3 has 15 amino acids. V gave up 0 bases and J gave up 5 bases, with 13 bases separating them. Germline loops: CDR1 SSHAT, CDR2 FNYEAQ (reference sequence). CDR3 sequence (DNA): TGTGCCAGCAGCTTAGCGCAGGCAGGGAAGGAGACCCAGTACTTC. Protein sequence: CASSLAQAGKETQYF.

This clonotype was seen repeatedly, ten times or more. The chain joins TRBV2 to TRBJ2-5; 10 bases align to TRBD2. The CDR3 has 18 amino acids. The V segment lost 2 bases and the J segment 0 bases; nucleotides outside the gene matches: 9. The germline gives CDR1 SNHLY, CDR2 FYNNEI. The CDR3 DNA reads as TGTGCCAGCAGTGAATTTCTAGCGGGGGCCCCGTACCAAGAGACCCAGTACTTC. Protein: CASSEFLAGAPYQETQYF.

This clonotype was observed many times. This chain joins TRBV20-1 and TRBJ2-7; D tentatively reads TRBD1 or TRBD2 (5 bases each). The CDR3 loop spans 13 amino acids. Germline loops: CDR1 DFQATT, CDR2 SNEGSKA (reference sequence). The germline V and J ends were trimmed by 6 bases and 0 bases, with 12 bases remaining between them. As DNA, the CDR3 is TGCAGTGCCCTAGCAGGGCCCTCCTACGAGCAGTACTTC. Protein product: CSALAGPSYEQYF.

This clonotype has at least ten counts. This chain links TRBV20-1 with TRBJ2-3, with D unclear. Per the germline V gene, CDR1 is DFQATT and CDR2 is SNEGSKA (reference sequence). The CDR3 sequence is 13 residues long. This CDR3 is CSPAIHPNSPQYF. CDR3 DNA sequence: TGCAGCCCCGCTATACACCCGAATAGTCCGCAGTATTTT.

In this sample, this clonotype turned up many times. The genes are TRBV4-3 and TRBJ2-5, with D tentatively TRBD2 (5 bases). CDR3 length equals 13 residues. V was clipped by 3 bases and J by 3 bases, with 8 bases between them. Germline CDR1 and CDR2: LGHNA and YSLEER. DNA for the CDR3: TGCGCCAGCAGCCAGATGAGGGAAGAGACCCAGTACTTC. Translating gives CASSQMREETQYF.

This clonotype was observed many times. This chain joins TRBV28 and TRBJ2-5; D is uncertain. Trimming shortened V by 3 bases and J by 1 base, and 12 bases separated the two germline ends. Germline values: CDR1 MDHEN, CDR2 SYDVKM. The CDR3 is 15 amino acids. CDR3 residues: CASSFRGQVQETQYF. CDR3 nucleotide sequence: TGTGCCAGCAGTTTTAGAGGCCAGGTCCAAGAGACCCAGTACTTC.

This clonotype was observed at least ten times. In nucleotides, the CDR3 is TGCGCCAGCAGCTCCACAGGTCTATACGGGGAGCTGTTTTTT. Translation: CASSSTGLYGELFF. V is TRBV5-1 and J is TRBJ2-2; tentative D call: TRBD1 (5 bases). Germline-derived CDR1 and CDR2 are SGHRS and YFSETQ. The CDR3 loop spans 14 amino acids. V gave up 3 bases and J gave up 7 bases, with 13 bases separating them.

This clonotype was found many times. This sequence joins TRBV4-2 and TRBJ2-2; no clear D. The CDR3 loop spans 14 amino acids. V was trimmed by 6 bases and J by 1 base, leaving 9 bases between them. Germline values: CDR1 LGHNA, CDR2 YNFKEQ. This CDR3 is CASRSGLNTGELFF. The CDR3 DNA reads TGTGCCAGCAGATCCGGGTTGAACACCGGGGAGCTGTTTTTT.

This clonotype was counted at least ten times. The chain links TRBV7-9 to TRBJ1-1, with D uncertain. CDR3 length: 12 amino acids. Trimming stripped 3 bases from V and 7 bases from J, with 9 bases between. Germline CDR1 reads SEHNR; CDR2 reads FQNEAQ (reference sequence). CDR3 coding DNA: TGTGCCAGCAGCTTCCCGGCGGGTGAAGCTTTCTTT. This codes for CASSFPAGEAFF.

This clonotype was observed many times. The chain carries TRBV20-1 and TRBJ2-5, with D possibly being TRBD2 (5 bases). Germline V gene data show CDR1 as DFQATT and CDR2 as SNEGSKA (reference sequence). This CDR3 is 13 amino acids long. V was cut by 5 bases and J by 2 bases, with 12 bases left in between. CDR3 bases: TGCAGTGCTCGGGCGGGCGGACAAGAGACCCAGTACTTC. Encoded protein: CSARAGGQETQYF.

This clonotype was observed many times. This sequence joins TRBV20-1 and TRBJ2-5; TRBD1 matches at 9 bases. The germline V gene has CDR1 DFQATT and CDR2 SNEGSKA (reference sequence). Germline trimming cut 3 bases from V and 10 bases from J; bases unmatched to any gene: 6. The CDR3 consists of 12 residues. The DNA for the CDR3 is TGCAGTGCTAGTGGGACAGGGTTCGACCAGTACTTC. Translation: CSASGTGFDQYF.